The present T cell receptor (beta chain) was sequenced within a study of T cell repertoires in cytomegalovirus infection. The CDR3 covers 13 residues. CDR1 and CDR2 from the germline V gene are SGHRS and YFSETQ. V was cut by 3 bases and J by 8 bases, with 12 bases left in between. TCRdb reprocessed the reads via MiXCR and lists one record per CDR3 protein. The sample carries roughly 570,000 distinct CDR3 sequences, 40% recorded once. This clonotype has a handful of counts. Its antigen remains unknown. The clonotype comes from a human donor in good health (CMV status not recorded). Some clones in this sample may be carry-over from other donors' samples. The source material was cultured PBMCs, sampled from culture after CMV antigen stimulation. The genes are TRBV5-1 and TRBJ2-1; possibly TRBD2 for D (6 bases). The CDR3 DNA is TGCGCCAGCAGCTGGTACGGGGGTTATGAGCAGTTCTTC. Protein sequence: CASSWYGGYEQFF.